The T cell receptor (beta chain) described here comes from a study of blood T cell repertoires in COVID-19. Assay used: immunoSEQ multiplex PCR; TCRdb lists only in-frame clones, some missing. The sample consists of hundreds of thousands of clones, approximately 89% of them appearing once. Unmatched junction bases numbered 3, after V lost 3 bases and J lost 5 bases. The CDR3 sequence is 15 residues long. Germline-derived CDR1 and CDR2 are MGHRA and YSYEKL. This clone was counted only a few times. The receptor was isolated from a woman aged 25 to 39 with COVID-19, enrolled during active disease. The chain uses TRBV4-1 and TRBJ1-6, with TRBD1 matching over 8 bases. The sample was peripheral blood. The CDR3 spells CASSHKDRDNSPLHF. CDR3 coding DNA: TGCGCCAGCAGCCATAAGGACAGGGATAATTCACCCCTCCACTTT.